This TCR beta chain was recorded in a study of technical replicates of blood from several donors. V was clipped by 3 bases and J by 5 bases, with 26 bases between them. The germline gives CDR1 SGHRS, CDR2 YFSETQ. The CDR3 runs 18 residues. Assay: immunoSEQ multiplex PCR; the TCRdb copy retains only in-frame clones and omits some. The sample shows approximately 29,000 clones, roughly 92% of them seen only once. The sequence came from a human donor in good health. Some clones in this sample may be carry-over from other donors' samples. Sequencing input: PBMCs. The chain is built from TRBV5-1 and TRBJ2-5; the D gene is possibly TRBD2 (6 bases). CDR3 DNA: TGCGCCAGCAGCTCACTAAACGCCTTGACTAGACCGCTGGAGACCCAGTACTTC. Translation gives CASSSLNALTRPLETQYF.